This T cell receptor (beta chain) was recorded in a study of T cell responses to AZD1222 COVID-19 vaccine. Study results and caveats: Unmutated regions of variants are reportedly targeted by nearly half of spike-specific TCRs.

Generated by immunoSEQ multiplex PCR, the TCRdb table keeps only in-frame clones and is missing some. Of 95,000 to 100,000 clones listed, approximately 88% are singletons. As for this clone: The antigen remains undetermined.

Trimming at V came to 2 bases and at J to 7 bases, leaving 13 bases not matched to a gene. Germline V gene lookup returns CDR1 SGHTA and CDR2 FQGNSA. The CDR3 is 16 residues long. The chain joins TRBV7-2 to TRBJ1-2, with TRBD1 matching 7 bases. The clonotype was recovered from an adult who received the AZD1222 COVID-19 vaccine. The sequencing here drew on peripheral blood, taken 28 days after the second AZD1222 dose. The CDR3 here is CASSLYGTVGESGYTF. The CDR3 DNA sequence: TGTGCCAGCAGCTTATATGGGACAGTAGGGGAATCTGGCTACACCTTC.